The source of this T cell receptor (beta chain) is a study of identical twins. All donors were healthy, and all were Caucasian. Each CDR3 protein is one row after TCRdb ran MiXCR on the 5' RACE reads. The repertoire includes some 1,700,000 distinct CDR3 sequences, around 29% of them detected once, and around 0.3% sits in the top ten. Whole-study results and caveats: Cross-sectional statistical analysis, not tracking of the same donors, underpinned the conclusions.

CDR1 is SNHLY, CDR2 FYNNEI, per germline. Unmatched junction bases numbered 16, after V lost 7 bases and J lost 10 bases. The CDR3 is made up of 17 amino acids. The table lists this clonotype with a few counts. Antigen unknown. The chain has TRBV2 and TRBJ2-3, with 14 bases matching TRBD2. The sequenced sample consisted of cord blood. This sequence was found in a newborn girl in good health. The CDR3 protein is CASNPGLAGGVFDAQYF. The CDR3 coding sequence is TGTGCCAGCAACCCCGGACTAGCGGGGGGCGTCTTCGATGCGCAGTATTTT.